The 23 T cell receptor beta chains reported below all come from one sample, sequenced in a study of cytomegalovirus exposure and HLA in healthy donors. The PCR ran on 60 Vbeta and 13 Jbeta primers. Generated by immunoSEQ multiplex PCR, the TCRdb table keeps only in-frame clones and is missing some. The sample lists approximately 99,000 clones; about 79% were seen once. The specimen sequenced was PBMCs. These receptors were obtained from a male donor in good health and CMV-seropositive.

The V call is TRBV5-4, the J call TRBJ1-4; D possibly corresponds to TRBD1 (5 bases). With 1 base removed from V and 6 bases from J, the gap between germline ends came to 10 bases. Per germline, CDR1 SGHNT and CDR2 YYREEE (reference sequence). There are 14 residues in the CDR3. CDR3 DNA sequence: TGTGCCAGCAGCTTGACAGGCGGGGATGAAAAACTGTTTTTT. It is translated as CASSLTGGDEKLFF.

The J gene is TRBJ1-1, the V gene TRBV6-1, with D possibly TRBD1 on 5 matching bases. From germline, CDR1 is MNHNS and CDR2 SASEGT. This CDR3 comprises 15 residues. Trimming cost V 6 bases and J 1 base, with 15 bases left between them. CDR3 bases: TGTGCCAGCAGGGCCCTTCAGGGTGGGAACACTGAAGCTTTCTTT. It translates to CASRALQGGNTEAFF.

The genes are TRBV9 and TRBJ2-1, with D tentatively TRBD2 (5 bases). CDR1 is SGDLS, CDR2 YYNGEE, per germline. The CDR3 length is 12 residues. Trimming removed 2 bases at V and 8 bases at J, with 8 bases between. Here the CDR3 reads CASSVEEDEQFF. The CDR3 DNA reads TGTGCCAGCAGCGTGGAGGAGGATGAGCAGTTCTTC.

This clone was recorded only once. The V call is TRBV30, the J call TRBJ1-2, with 8 bases fitting TRBD1. This CDR3 is 14 amino acids long. V was pared by 5 bases and J by 3 bases, with 8 bases of the junction left unmatched. Germline CDR1 is GTSNPN and CDR2 is SVGIG (reference sequence). The CDR3 bases are TGTGCCTGGGACCACAGGGGGAGCTACTATGGCTACACCTTC. Amino acid sequence: CAWDHRGSYYGYTF.

The chain has TRBV20-1 and TRBJ1-2; D not resolved. The germline V gene has CDR1 DFQATT and CDR2 SNEGSKA (reference sequence). The CDR3 totals 10 residues. Between the trimmed V and J ends, which lost 5 bases and 4 bases, there was a span of 5 bases. As DNA, the CDR3 is TGCAGTGCTCCCTTCTATGGCTACACCTTC. The encoded protein is CSAPFYGYTF.

The V and J genes are TRBV11-2 and TRBJ1-5; the match to TRBD1 covers 10 bases. Germline values: CDR1 SGHAT, CDR2 FQNNGV. Germline trimming cut 1 base from V and 7 bases from J; bases unmatched to any gene: 10. This CDR3 has 17 residues. CDR3 bases: TGTGCCAGCAGCTTAGTAGGCCGGACAGGGGGTGGGCAGCCCCAGCATTTT. It encodes CASSLVGRTGGGQPQHF.

This rearrangement joins TRBV2 to TRBJ2-2; 7 bases align to TRBD2. Trimming removed 6 bases from V and 6 bases from J; junction bases left unmatched: 10. The CDR3 totals 15 residues. Germline lookup yields CDR1 SNHLY and CDR2 FYNNEI. The CDR3 bases are TGTGCCAGCAGCTCAACTAGCGCGGGACCCGGGGAGCTGTTTTTT. It is translated as CASSSTSAGPGELFF.

The chain carries TRBV18 and TRBJ2-1; 9 nucleotides match TRBD1. J gave up 6 bases and V 3 bases, and 6 bases lay outside the gene matches. This CDR3 has 15 amino acids. Per the germline V gene, CDR1 is KGHSH and CDR2 is LQKENI. For the CDR3, the DNA is TGTGCCAGCTCACCTCGGACAGGGGCGGGCAATGAGCAGTTCTTC. As protein: CASSPRTGAGNEQFF.

The chain links TRBV9 to TRBJ1-2, with unresolved D. CDR1 and CDR2 from the germline V gene are SGDLS and YYNGEE. The V and J ends lost 0 bases and 0 bases respectively, with 3 bases between them. CDR3 length: 13 amino acids. This chain's CDR3 is CASSVGPNYGYTF. DNA for the CDR3: TGTGCCAGCAGCGTAGGGCCTAACTATGGCTACACCTTC.

Written as DNA, the CDR3 is TGCGCCAGCAGCTGGGGGACAGGAAATGAGCAGTTCTTC. It translates to CASSWGTGNEQFF. V usage is TRBV5-1 and J usage is TRBJ2-1; 8 positions match TRBD1. The V gene end was trimmed by 3 bases and the J gene end by 7 bases; junction bases not matched to a gene: 3. This CDR3 is 13 amino acids long. Germline V lookup: CDR1 SGHRS, CDR2 YFSETQ.

This clone was seen just once. The chain has TRBV2 and TRBJ2-6; 7 positions match TRBD1. The CDR3 is 17 residues long. In germline, CDR1 is SNHLY, CDR2 FYNNEI. The DNA of the CDR3 is TGTGACACCTTTCCAGGGGGAATTAGCTCTGGGGCCAACGTCCTGACTTTC. Protein: CDTFPGGISSGANVLTF.

This chain joins TRBV7-9 and TRBJ2-7, with 7 bases fitting TRBD1. After removal of 0 bases from V and 2 bases from J, the junction contained 7 bases not matched to a gene. Germline CDR1 reads SEHNR; CDR2 reads FQNEAQ (reference sequence). This CDR3 spans 16 amino acids. As DNA, the CDR3 is TGTGCCAGCAGCTTAGCGACAAGGGACAGAGCCTACGAGCAGTACTTC. Amino acid sequence: CASSLATRDRAYEQYF.

This rearrangement joins TRBV5-1 to TRBJ1-1; D is unresolved. CDR3 size: 12 residues. Germline lookup yields CDR1 SGHRS and CDR2 YFSETQ. V lost 1 base and J lost 1, with 2 bases in between. The CDR3 loop is CASSLQNTEAFF. CDR3 in DNA: TGCGCCAGCAGCTTGCAGAACACTGAAGCTTTCTTT.

The CDR3 spells CASSPGLAGVSYNEQFF. CDR3 DNA: TGTGCCAGCAGCCCAGGACTAGCGGGGGTTTCCTACAATGAGCAGTTCTTC. The V call is TRBV27, the J call TRBJ2-1, with 13 nucleotides matching TRBD2. V lost 6 bases, J lost 1 base, and 6 bases stayed unmatched. CDR1 is MNHEY, CDR2 SMNVEV, per germline (reference sequence). The CDR3 runs 17 residues.

The chain is built from TRBV10-2 and TRBJ2-7; D may be TRBD2 (5 bases). Germline V gives CDR1 WSHSY, CDR2 SAAADI. The CDR3 length is 12 residues. Trimming removed 1 base from V and 5 bases from J, with 6 bases in between. CDR3 region: CASSEFGDEQYF. The CDR3 coding sequence is TGCGCCAGCAGTGAGTTCGGGGACGAGCAGTACTTC.

The chain uses TRBV2 and TRBJ1-1, with 9 bases lining up with TRBD1. The CDR3 totals 15 residues. CDR1 is SNHLY and CDR2 is FYNNEI in the germline V gene. V dropped 7 bases and J dropped 4; count of bases not matched to a gene: 10. CDR3 DNA sequence: TGTGCCAGCATTGGAACAGGGGGCAGGGGCACTGAAGCTTTCTTT. It translates to CASIGTGGRGTEAFF.

V gene TRBV4-2 combines with J gene TRBJ1-1; TRBD1 might be the D (5 bases). Deletions cut 4 bases from V and 1 base from J, with 13 bases between. This CDR3 has 15 amino acids. The germline CDR1 and CDR2 sequences are LGHNA and YNFKEQ. Here the CDR3 reads CASSPGEVENTEAFF. The DNA for the CDR3 is TGTGCCAGCAGCCCGGGGGAGGTAGAGAACACTGAAGCTTTCTTT.

As for this clone: One end of the junction varies from germline; a read error may be responsible. The chain is built from TRBV6-4 and TRBJ1-6; 9 bases align to TRBD1. CDR1 is MRHNA and CDR2 is SNTAGT in the germline V gene. This CDR3 spans 17 amino acids. The CDR3 region is CVSTEGQGITYNSPLHF. The CDR3, as DNA: TGTGTCAGCACTGAGGGACAGGGAATCACCTATAATTCACCCCTCCACTTT.

The V and J genes are TRBV6-6 and TRBJ1-5; no firm D call. CDR3 size: 12 residues. V shed 8 bases and J shed 5 bases, with 10 bases lying between them. Germline V gene sequence: CDR1 MNHNY, CDR2 SVGAGI (reference sequence). CDR3 in amino acids: CASSYGDQPQHF. As DNA, the CDR3 is TGTGCCAGCTCCTACGGGGATCAGCCCCAGCATTTT.

The rearrangement joins TRBV7-2 to TRBJ2-1; D is undetermined. V lost 4 bases to trimming and J lost 4 bases, with 14 bases between them. This CDR3 region has 15 residues. The germline V gene has CDR1 SGHTA and CDR2 FQGNSA. This chain's CDR3 is CASSSSRGPYNEQFF. CDR3 DNA sequence: TGTGCCAGCAGCTCCTCGCGTGGGCCTTACAATGAGCAGTTCTTC.

The genes are TRBV9 and TRBJ1-6; D is perhaps TRBD1 (5 bases). CDR1 is SGDLS, CDR2 YYNGEE, per germline. V was trimmed by 2 bases and J by 6 bases, leaving 9 bases between them. The CDR3 spans 14 residues. The CDR3 is CASSVKGPNSPLHF. The CDR3 DNA is TGTGCCAGCAGCGTCAAGGGGCCTAATTCACCCCTCCACTTT.

The chain has TRBV7-8 and TRBJ2-7, with 8 bases identical to TRBD2. CDR1 and CDR2 from the germline V gene are SGHVS and FQNEAQ. The J segment lost 0 bases and the V segment lost 3 bases, leaving 7 bases of the junction unmatched. The CDR3 has 16 amino acids. This chain's CDR3 is CASSLSSGGSSYEQYF. DNA of the CDR3: TGTGCCAGCAGCTTGTCCAGCGGGGGAAGCTCCTACGAGCAGTACTTC.

The gene calls are TRBV5-1 and TRBJ2-5, with D perhaps TRBD1 (6 bases). V shed 2 bases and J shed 5 bases, with 16 bases lying between them. The germline CDR1 and CDR2 sequences are SGHRS and YFSETQ. The CDR3 has 15 amino acids. The CDR3 spells CASSLIATTGETQYF. CDR3 bases: TGCGCCAGCAGCTTAATCGCTACAACAGGGGAGACCCAGTACTTC.